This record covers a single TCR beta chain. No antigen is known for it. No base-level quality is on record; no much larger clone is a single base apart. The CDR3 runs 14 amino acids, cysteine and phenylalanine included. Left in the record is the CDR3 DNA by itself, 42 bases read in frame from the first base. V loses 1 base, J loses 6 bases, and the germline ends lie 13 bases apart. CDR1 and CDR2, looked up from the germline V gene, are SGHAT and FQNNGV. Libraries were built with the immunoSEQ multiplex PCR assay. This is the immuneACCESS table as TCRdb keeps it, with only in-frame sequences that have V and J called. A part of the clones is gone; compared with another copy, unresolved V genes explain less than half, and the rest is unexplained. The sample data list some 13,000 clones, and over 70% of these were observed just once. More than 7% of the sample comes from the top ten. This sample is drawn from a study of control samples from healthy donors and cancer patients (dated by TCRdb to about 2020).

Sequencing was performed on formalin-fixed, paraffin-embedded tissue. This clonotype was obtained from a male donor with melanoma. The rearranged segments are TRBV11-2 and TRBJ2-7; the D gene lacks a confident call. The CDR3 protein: CASSLGHNVGEQYF. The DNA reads TGTGCCAGCAGCTTAGGCCACAACGTGGGCGAGCAGTACTTC. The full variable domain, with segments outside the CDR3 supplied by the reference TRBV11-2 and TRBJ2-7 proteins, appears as EAGVAQSPRYKIIEKRQSVAFWCNPISGHATLYWYQQILGQGPKLLIQFQNNGVVDDSQLPKDRFSAERLKGVDSTLKIQPAKLEDSAVYLCASSLGHNVGEQYFGPGTRLTVT.